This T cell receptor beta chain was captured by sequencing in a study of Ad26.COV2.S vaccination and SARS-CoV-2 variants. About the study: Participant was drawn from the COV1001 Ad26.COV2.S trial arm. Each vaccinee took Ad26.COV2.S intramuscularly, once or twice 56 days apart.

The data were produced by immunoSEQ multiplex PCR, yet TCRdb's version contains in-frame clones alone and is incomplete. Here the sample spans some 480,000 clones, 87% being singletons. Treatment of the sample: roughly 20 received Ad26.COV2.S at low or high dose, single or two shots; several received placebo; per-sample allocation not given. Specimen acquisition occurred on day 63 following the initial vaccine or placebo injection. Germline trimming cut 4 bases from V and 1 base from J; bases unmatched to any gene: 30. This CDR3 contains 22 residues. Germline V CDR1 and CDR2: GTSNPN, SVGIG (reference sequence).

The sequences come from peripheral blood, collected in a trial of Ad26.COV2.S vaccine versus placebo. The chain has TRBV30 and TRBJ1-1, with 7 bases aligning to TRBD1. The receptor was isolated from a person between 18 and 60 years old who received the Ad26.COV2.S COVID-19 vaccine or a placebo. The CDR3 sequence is CAWNQGNGQAPQPQFQNTEAFF. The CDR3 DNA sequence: TGTGCCTGGAACCAAGGGAACGGACAGGCTCCTCAACCCCAGTTTCAGAACACTGAAGCTTTCTTT.